A selection of T cell receptor beta chains follows, all from one sample in a study of blood T cell repertoires in COVID-19. Method: immunoSEQ multiplex PCR; TCRdb's copy keeps in-frame clones and lacks some. In the table there are about 140,000 clones, about 84% of which are singletons. What was sequenced was PBMCs or T cells enriched from blood (not recorded which). The receptors come from a woman under 30 who had been exposed to COVID-19. The CDR3 runs from the conserved cysteine through the conserved F or W. A D gene is named only where the DNA matches it firmly. Some rows mark clone size as missing; the rest say once, few, many or name a class of expanded clone.

TRBV12-3/TRBV12-4	TRBJ2-1	.	TRBD2	CASRASGSYEQFF	TGTGCCAGCCGGGCTAGCGGGAGCTATGAGCAGTTCTTC
TRBV30	TRBJ2-7	.	.	CAWGASDEQYF	TGTGCCTGGGGGGCTAGCGACGAGCAGTACTTC
TRBV30	TRBJ1-3	.	.	CAWRRYSGNTIYF	TGTGCCTGGAGACGGTACTCTGGAAACACCATATATTTT
TRBV28	TRBJ1-5	.	TRBD1	CASSSRDSPNQPQHF	TGTGCCAGCAGTTCCAGGGACAGTCCCAATCAGCCCCAGCATTTT
TRBV28	TRBJ1-2	.	.	CASSPQTHGYTF	TGTGCCAGCAGTCCCCAGACACATGGCTACACCTTC
TRBV6-8	TRBJ1-4	.	.	CASSYSSYQGRLETLFF	TGTGCCAGCAGTTACTCGAGTTACCAGGGGCGGCTGGAAACCCTGTTTTTT
TRBV20-1	TRBJ1-1	.	.	CSAGVNTEAFF	TGCAGCGCCGGGGTGAACACTGAAGCTTTCTTT
TRBV12-3/TRBV12-4	TRBJ2-2	.	.	CASSRTVAGELFF	TGTGCCAGCAGTAGGACAGTAGCCGGGGAGCTGTTTTTT
TRBV2	TRBJ2-7	.	TRBD2	CASIQVAGGINEQYF	TGTGCCAGCATACAGGTGGCGGGAGGGATCAACGAGCAGTACTTC
TRBV9	TRBJ1-3	.	.	CASSVAGVGNTIYF	TGTGCCAGCAGCGTAGCAGGGGTTGGAAACACCATATATTTT
TRBV3-1/TRBV3-2	TRBJ2-7	.	.	CASSSRQDWYEQYF	TGTGCCAGCAGCTCCCGGCAGGATTGGTACGAGCAGTACTTC
TRBV10-1	TRBJ2-3	.	.	CASSEGRGRTDTQYF	TGCGCCAGCAGTGAAGGCAGGGGCCGGACAGATACGCAGTATTTT
TRBV20-1	TRBJ1-2	.	.	CSASNGRGYTF	TGCAGTGCCTCGAACGGGAGGGGCTACACCTTC
TRBV2	TRBJ1-2	.	.	CASSESGGGTF	TGTGCCAGCAGTGAATCTGGAGGAGGCACCTTC
TRBV19	TRBJ1-3	.	.	CASNPEQGNTIYF	TGTGCCAGTAACCCTGAACAGGGAAACACCATATATTTT
TRBV27	TRBJ1-5	few	TRBD1	CASKPADRGNQPQHF	TGTGCCAGCAAACCTGCTGACAGGGGTAATCAGCCCCAGCATTTT
TRBV19	TRBJ1-5	.	TRBD1	CASSIDLGTVGNQPQHF	TGTGCCAGTAGTATAGATCTCGGGACAGTGGGCAATCAGCCCCAGCATTTT
TRBV19	TRBJ1-5	.	TRBD1	CASSIQGQGSQPQHF	TGTGCCAGTAGTATACAAGGACAGGGGTCTCAGCCCCAGCATTTT
TRBV12-2	TRBJ2-7	.	.	CASRLLSLANSYEQYF	TGTGCAAGTCGCTTATTAAGTCTAGCGAACTCCTACGAGCAGTACTTC
TRBV6-1	TRBJ2-7	once	TRBD2	CASSEEALARVLELEQYF	TGTGCCAGCAGTGAAGAGGCACTAGCGAGAGTACTTGAACTCGAGCAGTACTTC
TRBV19	TRBJ1-4	.	.	CASSWTATNEKLFF	TGTGCCAGTAGTTGGACAGCAACTAATGAAAAACTGTTTTTT
TRBV11-3	TRBJ2-1	.	.	CASSLDLAGEQFF	TGTGCCAGCAGCTTAGACCTAGCCGGTGAGCAGTTCTTC
TRBV30	TRBJ1-1	few	.	CAWSDRPNTEAFF	TGTGCCTGGAGTGACAGACCGAACACTGAAGCTTTCTTT
TRBV5-8	TRBJ2-3	.	TRBD2	CASSLLTSGGRADTQYF	TGTGCCAGCAGCTTGTTGACTAGCGGGGGAAGGGCAGATACGCAGTATTTT
TRBV10-3	TRBJ1-2	.	.	CAISDPGRAGFGGYTF	TGTGCCATCAGTGATCCGGGGCGTGCGGGATTCGGAGGCTACACCTTC
TRBV4-1	TRBJ2-1	.	.	CASSQVDGLLNEQFF	TGCGCCAGCAGCCAAGTTGATGGTCTCCTAAATGAGCAGTTCTTC
TRBV2	TRBJ2-1	.	.	CASSYQAAGSYNEQFF	TGTGCCAGCAGTTACCAGGCCGCGGGCTCCTACAATGAGCAGTTCTTC
TRBV7-2	TRBJ2-5	.	TRBD1	CASSPRGQGAETQYF	TGTGCCAGCAGCCCCAGGGGACAGGGGGCAGAGACCCAGTACTTC
TRBV6-1	TRBJ2-7	many	TRBD2	CASSEGLAVVYEQYF	TGTGCCAGCAGTGAAGGGCTAGCGGTGGTCTACGAGCAGTACTTC
TRBV28	TRBJ1-2	.	.	CASSFIGGYTF	TGTGCCAGCAGTTTTATCGGGGGCTACACCTTC
TRBV19	TRBJ2-7	.	.	CASSNPGSYEQYF	TGTGCCAGTAGTAACCCCGGCTCCTACGAGCAGTACTTC
TRBV28	TRBJ2-1	.	TRBD1	CASRRWRTGGNNEQFF	TGTGCCAGCAGGCGTTGGAGGACAGGGGGCAACAATGAGCAGTTCTTC
TRBV5-1	TRBJ1-6	many	TRBD1	CASSPGQAGGSPLHF	TGCGCCAGCAGCCCGGGACAGGCAGGAGGTTCACCCCTCCACTTT
TRBV18	TRBJ1-4	.	.	CASSPLPFFGRTNEKLFF	TGTGCCAGCTCACCACTCCCTTTTTTCGGGAGAACTAATGAAAAACTGTTTTTT
TRBV23-1	TRBJ2-7	.	TRBD1	CASSQAGTGFWSSYEQYF	TGCGCCAGCAGTCAAGCCGGGACAGGGTTTTGGAGCTCCTACGAGCAGTACTTC
TRBV6-1	TRBJ1-5	.	.	CASSEADSNFNQPQHF	TGTGCCAGCAGTGAAGCGGACAGTAACTTCAATCAGCCCCAGCATTTT
TRBV9	TRBJ1-1	.	TRBD1	CASSPRPLIGTGVANTEAFF	TGTGCCAGCAGCCCCCGCCCCCTTATCGGGACAGGGGTCGCGAACACTGAAGCTTTCTTT
TRBV2	TRBJ2-3	.	TRBD2	CASSDSGSTDTQYF	TGTGCCAGCAGTGATAGCGGGAGCACAGATACGCAGTATTTT
TRBV23-1	TRBJ2-7	.	TRBD2	CASSPLWDREPGLAGLVSYEQYF	TGCGCCAGCAGTCCACTCTGGGACAGAGAACCGGGACTAGCGGGCCTCGTCTCCTACGAGCAGTACTTC
TRBV2	TRBJ2-3	.	TRBD1	CASSEFGRGITDTQYF	TGTGCCAGCAGTGAATTTGGCAGGGGGATCACAGATACGCAGTATTTT
TRBV6-4	TRBJ2-1	.	TRBD2	CASSDSAGEGDEQFF	TGTGCCAGCAGTGACTCGGCGGGAGAGGGTGATGAGCAGTTCTTC
TRBV4-1	TRBJ1-1	.	TRBD1	CASSPTGVMNTEAFF	TGCGCCAGCAGCCCGACAGGGGTGATGAACACTGAAGCTTTCTTT
TRBV28	TRBJ1-2	.	.	CASRTGHMSYGYTF	TGTGCCAGCAGGACGGGACACATGAGCTATGGCTACACCTTC
TRBV7-3	TRBJ2-1	few	.	CASSLGEGRWQFF	TGTGCCAGCAGCTTAGGCGAGGGTAGATGGCAGTTCTTC
TRBV24-1	TRBJ2-2	.	.	CATSDSTPGYPRDTGELFF	TGTGCCACCAGTGATTCCACTCCTGGGTATCCTCGGGACACCGGGGAGCTGTTTTTT